A single sample gave rise to the 26 T cell receptor beta chains below, sequenced in a study of memory CD8 T cells in hepatitis C reinfection (dated by TCRdb to about 2017). Receptor libraries were prepared by the immunoSEQ multiplex PCR assay. Not all clones reach the TCRdb copy of this immuneACCESS table, which keeps in-frame sequences only. Checked studies attribute under half of the gap to unresolved V genes and leave the rest unexplained. The sample table holds 50,000 or so clones, of which roughly 86% were seen once. The ten largest clones represent about 1% of the sample. The sample's time point label, in plain terms: pre-reinfection, 55 to 20 weeks before reinfection detection. The sorted cells were sequenced directly ex vivo, without any in vitro expansion ahead of TCR sequencing. The sequenced material came from naive CD8+ T cells sorted from blood. According to the study, the label for this sample's cell subset or site signals: total naive CD8+CD45RO- T cells. All receptors come from a man younger than 35 with hepatitis C virus infection.

CDR3 amino acids: CASSLLGSSYNEQFF. The CDR3 DNA reads as TGTGCCAGCAGCTTACTAGGGAGCTCCTACAATGAGCAGTTCTTC. The V call is TRBV7-2, the J call TRBJ2-1; TRBD2 is a possible D gene (5 bases). Germline V gives CDR1 SGHTA, CDR2 FQGNSA. This CDR3 comprises 15 residues. The V and J ends lost 2 bases and 0 bases respectively, with 8 bases between them.

Concerning this clone itself: At the DNA level, this CDR3 is encoded by other sequences in the same sample as well. This sequence joins TRBV5-4 and TRBJ2-1; perhaps TRBD1 as D (5 bases). V was pared by 1 base and J by 4 bases, with 9 bases between. CDR1 SGHNT and CDR2 YYREEE come from the germline V gene (reference sequence). CDR3 length: 14 residues. The CDR3 DNA is TGTGCCAGCAGCTTGACAGGAGTATACAATGAGCAGTTCTTC. Translating gives CASSLTGVYNEQFF.

J is TRBJ2-3 and V is TRBV7-8; 9 nucleotides agree with TRBD2. This CDR3 spans 18 amino acids. The germline V gene has CDR1 SGHVS and CDR2 FQNEAQ. J was trimmed by 4 bases and V by 1 base; bases with no gene match: 12. The CDR3 here is CASSLVDLAGIHADTQYF. The CDR3 DNA reads as TGTGCCAGCAGCTTAGTAGACCTAGCGGGAATCCACGCAGATACGCAGTATTTT.

The rearrangement links TRBV2 to TRBJ2-7, with TRBD1 matching 7 bases. Germline CDR1 reads SNHLY; CDR2 reads FYNNEI. The CDR3 spans 14 residues. The V segment lost 7 bases and the J segment 4 bases; nucleotides outside the gene matches: 10. CDR3 sequence reads: CASMPQDRSYEQYV. The CDR3 region has the DNA TGTGCCAGCATGCCTCAGGACAGGTCTTACGAGCAGTACGTC.

The chain recombines TRBV27 with TRBJ1-1; no clear D. Germline loops: CDR1 MNHEY, CDR2 SMNVEV (reference sequence). This CDR3 comprises 14 residues. V shed 5 bases and J shed 6 bases, with 16 bases lying between them. Written as DNA, the CDR3 is TGTGCCAGCAGTCCCCTATCGAGCTTGGCTGAAGCTTTCTTT. Amino acid sequence: CASSPLSSLAEAFF.

This chain connects TRBV11-1 to TRBJ2-3; the match to TRBD2 covers 7 bases. Germline trimming cut 3 bases from V and 2 bases from J; bases unmatched to any gene: 5. The CDR3 has 15 residues. Germline V gene data show CDR1 as SGHAT and CDR2 as FQDESV (reference sequence). This CDR3 reads CASSFTSADTDTQYF. For the CDR3, the DNA is TGTGCCAGCAGCTTCACTAGCGCTGACACAGATACGCAGTATTTT.

The chain combines TRBV28 with TRBJ2-7; perhaps TRBD1 as D (5 bases). V lost 3 bases and J 0 bases, leaving 9 bases between the germline ends. Germline CDR1 MDHEN, CDR2 SYDVKM. CDR3 length: 14 amino acids. CDR3: CASSFVDNSYEQYF. CDR3 sequence (DNA): TGTGCCAGCAGTTTTGTGGACAACTCCTACGAGCAGTACTTC.

J is TRBJ2-7 and V is TRBV28; weak D call: TRBD1 (5 bases). V lost 2 bases, J lost 4 bases, and 15 bases lay in between. The CDR3 is 15 residues long. The V gene's germline CDR1 is MDHEN and CDR2 SYDVKM. The CDR3 DNA follows: TGTGCCAGCAGTTTAGTTGCAGGGTTCCAATACGAGCAGTACTTC. Protein product: CASSLVAGFQYEQYF.

The V gene is TRBV11-2, the J gene TRBJ2-1, with 8 bases that match TRBD2. V trimming: 5 bases; J trimming: 2 bases; junction bases outside the gene matches: 5. The CDR3 covers 15 residues. Germline values: CDR1 SGHAT, CDR2 FQNNGV. The DNA for the CDR3 is TGTGCCAGCAGCCGTAGCGGGACCGCCTACAATGAGCAGTTCTTC. Translation: CASSRSGTAYNEQFF.

This clone came up once. The chain couples TRBV16 to TRBJ2-1, with TRBD2 identical over 8 bases. V shed 3 bases, J shed 7 bases, and the junction held 11 bases outside the gene matches. The CDR3 runs to 16 residues. Germline CDR1 is KGHSY and CDR2 is FQNENV. The chain's CDR3 is CASSHTFLAGGNEQFF. CDR3 in DNA: TGTGCCAGCAGCCATACCTTCCTAGCGGGTGGAAATGAGCAGTTCTTC.

DNA for the CDR3: TGTGCCAGCAGCGTGGGCGGGGCTTTGGAGGGAAACGAGCAGTACTTC. This encodes CASSVGGALEGNEQYF. V usage is TRBV9 and J usage is TRBJ2-7; tentatively, D is TRBD2 (6 bases). Trimming took off 2 bases at V and 5 bases at J, with 20 bases between the two ends. CDR1 is SGDLS, CDR2 YYNGEE, per germline. The CDR3 is 16 residues long.

This chain links TRBV27 with TRBJ1-2; tentatively, D is TRBD1 (5 bases). Trimming left V 2 bases short and J 3 bases short, with 7 bases between. The CDR3 sequence is 13 residues long. Germline CDR1 and CDR2: MNHEY and SMNVEV (reference sequence). This CDR3 is CASSLQGDYGYTF. Here the CDR3 DNA reads TGTGCCAGCAGTTTACAAGGGGACTATGGCTACACCTTC.

The J gene is TRBJ2-7, the V gene TRBV6-5, with TRBD1 matching 9 bases. J lost 3 bases, V lost 6 bases, and 9 bases had no gene match. The CDR3 totals 15 residues. Germline CDR1 and CDR2: MNHEY and SVGAGI. CDR3 amino acids: CASRPGTGNFYEQYV. As DNA, the CDR3 is TGTGCCAGCAGACCCGGGACAGGGAATTTCTACGAGCAGTACGTC.

The chain recombines TRBV15 with TRBJ2-1; weak D call: TRBD1 (6 bases). The CDR3 is 13 residues long. The V and J ends lost 5 bases and 9 bases respectively, with 14 bases between them. Germline CDR1 is LNHNV and CDR2 is YYDKDF (reference sequence). In DNA, the CDR3 is TGTGCCACCAGCCGGACAGAATGGAGTGAGCAGTTCTTC. Its protein product is CATSRTEWSEQFF.

This chain links TRBV7-9 with TRBJ2-7; a weak D match, TRBD1 (5 bases). The CDR3 has 13 amino acids. Trimming removed 5 bases at V and 2 bases at J, with 10 bases between. The germline V gene encodes CDR1 SEHNR and CDR2 FQNEAQ (reference sequence). CDR3 amino acids: CASSGAGPYEQYF. CDR3 DNA: TGTGCCAGCAGCGGGGCAGGGCCCTACGAGCAGTACTTC. Full variable domain (outside the CDR3, taken from reference TRBV7-9 and TRBJ2-7): DTGVSQNPRHKITKRGQNVTFRCDPISEHNRLYWYRQTLGQGPEFLTYFQNEAQLEKSRLLSDRFSAERPKGSFSTLEIQRTEQGDSAMYLCASSGAGPYEQYFGPGTRLTVT.

The chain recombines TRBV6-4 with TRBJ2-1, with 11 positions matching TRBD2. V lost 5 bases, J lost 2 bases, and 2 bases stayed unmatched. CDR1 and CDR2 from the germline V gene are MRHNA and SNTAGT. CDR3 length: 15 amino acids. The DNA for the CDR3 is TGTGCCAGCAGTCCTAGCGGGAGGCCCTACAATGAGCAGTTCTTC. This codes for CASSPSGRPYNEQFF.

V and J are TRBV27 and TRBJ2-7; TRBD2 matches 8 bases. This CDR3 has 15 residues. Germline CDR1 and CDR2: MNHEY and SMNVEV (reference sequence). J gave up 4 bases and V 2 bases, and 7 bases lay outside the gene matches. For the CDR3, the DNA is TGTGCCAGCAGTTTAGCAAGCGGGAGTCTGTACGAGCAGTACTTC. This translates into CASSLASGSLYEQYF.

The V call is TRBV4-1, the J call TRBJ2-7; D unresolved. Between the trimmed V and J ends, which lost 4 bases and 0 bases, there was a span of 7 bases. Germline CDR1 reads MGHRA; CDR2 reads YSYEKL. The CDR3 is made up of 13 amino acids. CDR3 amino acids: CASSPRSSYEQYF. The CDR3, as DNA: TGCGCCAGCAGCCCACGCAGCTCCTACGAGCAGTACTTC.

The J gene is TRBJ2-2, the V gene TRBV5-1; 7 nucleotides align to TRBD2. Germline CDR1 is SGHRS and CDR2 is YFSETQ. The CDR3 contains 16 residues. Unmatched junction bases numbered 14, after V lost 6 bases and J lost 6 bases. CDR3 sequence: CASTPWSAGWAGELFF. The CDR3 bases are TGCGCCAGCACCCCGTGGTCAGCGGGATGGGCCGGGGAGCTGTTTTTT.

The V gene is TRBV7-6, the J gene TRBJ2-1, with 8 bases fitting TRBD2. The length of the CDR3 is 16 residues. The ends lost 1 base at V and 5 bases at J; junction bases unmatched: 7. Germline assignment: CDR1 SGHVS and CDR2 FNYEAQ. Here the CDR3 DNA reads TGTGCCAGCAGCTTAGTGGCGGGGGGTCGAAACAATGAGCAGTTCTTC. Amino acid sequence: CASSLVAGGRNNEQFF.

The gene calls are TRBV27 and TRBJ2-2, with D possibly matching TRBD1 (7 bases). With 5 bases removed from V and 6 bases from J, the gap between germline ends came to 13 bases. Germline lookup yields CDR1 MNHEY and CDR2 SMNVEV (reference sequence). This CDR3 is 14 amino acids long. CDR3 nucleotide sequence: TGTGCCAGCAGTGACAGGGAGGACCCCGGGGAGCTGTTTTTT. Protein sequence: CASSDREDPGELFF.

The gene calls are TRBV5-6 and TRBJ2-5, with 7 bases that match TRBD2. The trim removed 4 bases at V and 5 bases at J, leaving 5 bases unmatched. Germline loops: CDR1 SGHDT, CDR2 YYEEEE. CDR3 length equals 13 residues. The DNA for the CDR3 is TGTGCCAGCAGCGTCGGGGGGAGGGAGACCCAGTACTTC. Encoded protein: CASSVGGRETQYF.

The chain has TRBV7-3 and TRBJ2-1; D may be TRBD1 (5 bases). Germline lookup yields CDR1 SGHTA and CDR2 FQGTGA. The CDR3 is 13 residues long. V was clipped by 2 bases and J by 10 bases, with 12 bases between them. CDR3 residues: CASSLQGTVEQFF. The CDR3, as DNA: TGTGCCAGCAGCTTACAGGGAACGGTGGAGCAGTTCTTC.

The chain is built from TRBV27 and TRBJ1-1; D not resolved. The CDR3 runs to 14 residues. Germline lookup yields CDR1 MNHEY and CDR2 SMNVEV (reference sequence). V gave up 6 bases and J gave up 3 bases, with 14 bases separating them. CDR3 loop: CASRKDFSHTEAFF. CDR3 nucleotide sequence: TGTGCCAGCAGAAAAGATTTTAGTCACACTGAAGCTTTCTTT.

The V gene is TRBV13, the J gene TRBJ2-7; 12 bases match TRBD2. Losses at the gene ends were 5 bases for V and 5 bases for J; bases not matched to a gene: 4. The V gene's germline CDR1 is PRHDT and CDR2 FYEKMQ (reference sequence). The CDR3 has 14 residues. In nucleotides, the CDR3 is TGTGCCAGCAGCGCCGGACTAGCGGGAAACGAGCAGTACTTC. Translating it yields CASSAGLAGNEQYF.

The chain combines TRBV6-6 with TRBJ2-7, with a possible D match to TRBD1 (6 bases). V dropped 10 bases and J dropped 5 bases, with 21 bases sitting between them. Germline values: CDR1 MNHNY, CDR2 SVGAGI (reference sequence). There are 14 residues in the CDR3. This CDR3 is CATDLRGGLDEQYF. As DNA, the CDR3 is TGTGCCACTGACCTCAGAGGGGGTTTGGACGAGCAGTACTTC.